The rows below give T cell receptor beta chains drawn from one sample of a study of T cells in localized non-small cell lung cancer. The protocol was immunoSEQ multiplex PCR, while the TCRdb copy is restricted to in-frame clones and leaves out a portion. The table has 15,000 to 20,000 clones, more than 65% seen once. Here the sequenced sample was peripheral blood, taken before any cancer treatment. These receptors came from a male donor aged 60 or over with stage I lung adenocarcinoma. Each CDR3 is given without its conserved first and last residue. The D gene is left open where the match is weak.

d_gene	v_gene	j_gene	CDR3aa
-	TRBV27	TRBJ2-7	ASSSFSGLGEQY
TRBD1	TRBV5-1	TRBJ1-5	ASSLVPPGQGSQPQH
-	TRBV28	TRBJ2-1	ASSLMGDEQF
TRBD1	TRBV19	TRBJ2-7	ASSRTGITREQY
-	TRBV29-1	TRBJ2-5	SVVSGQAQETQY
-	TRBV5-1	TRBJ1-2	ASSQENYGYT
-	TRBV5-1	TRBJ2-7	ASSLGYEQY
-	TRBV19	TRBJ1-2	ASSIGPGYGYT
-	TRBV5-1	TRBJ2-6	ASSPGSSGANVLT
-	TRBV6-5	TRBJ1-6	ASTIEGSSPLH
-	TRBV7-2	TRBJ1-4	ASSLNGGTNLGEKLF
-	TRBV9	TRBJ2-7	ASSVGAGQGTYEQY
-	TRBV27	TRBJ2-5	ASSFRQYQETQY
-	TRBV5-4	TRBJ1-4	ASSSGVSNEKLF
TRBD2	TRBV7-3	TRBJ2-1	ASSSTPVAGAFEQF
-	TRBV4-2	TRBJ2-3	ASSQRDTDTQY
-	TRBV16	TRBJ2-1	ASSQSGGFNEQF
-	TRBV27	TRBJ2-1	ASSSQLTDYNEQF
TRBD1	TRBV7-9	TRBJ2-5	ASSPPPRQGWQTQY
-	TRBV2	TRBJ2-3	ASNGAGSTDTQY
-	TRBV19	TRBJ1-2	ASSIFGNGYT
-	TRBV9	TRBJ2-3	ASSVGNRDTDTQY
-	TRBV9	TRBJ2-2	ASSASIGELF
TRBD1	TRBV19	TRBJ1-2	ASSSLGTGGDGYT
TRBD1	TRBV7-2	TRBJ2-6	ASSLQQGGVRSGANVLT
-	TRBV30	TRBJ2-1	AWSVRGNEQF
-	TRBV25-1	TRBJ2-3	ASSGAWPSTDTQY
-	TRBV28	TRBJ2-2	ASSPTIQYTGELF
-	TRBV7-8	TRBJ1-1	ASSFGQPNTEAF
-	TRBV19	TRBJ1-4	ASSIVGRLEKLF
TRBD2	TRBV7-2	TRBJ2-3	ASSSGLAENTQY
-	TRBV29-1	TRBJ1-1	SVDVGSGTEAF
TRBD2	TRBV11-2	TRBJ2-7	ASSLERTSSYEQY
TRBD1	TRBV5-6	TRBJ1-5	ASSLYRGQGNQPQH